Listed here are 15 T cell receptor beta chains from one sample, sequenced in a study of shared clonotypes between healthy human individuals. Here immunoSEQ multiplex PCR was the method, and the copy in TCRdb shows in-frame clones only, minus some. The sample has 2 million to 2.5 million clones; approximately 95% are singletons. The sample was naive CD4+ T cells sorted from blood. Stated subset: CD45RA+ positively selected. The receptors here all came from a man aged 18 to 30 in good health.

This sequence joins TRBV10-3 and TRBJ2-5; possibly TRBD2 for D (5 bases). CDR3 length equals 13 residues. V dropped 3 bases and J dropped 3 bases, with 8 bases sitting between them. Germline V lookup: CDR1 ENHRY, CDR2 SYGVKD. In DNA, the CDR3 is TGTGCCATCAGTGATGGAGCGGAAGAGACCCAGTACTTC. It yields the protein CAISDGAEETQYF.

Written as DNA, the CDR3 is TGTGCCAGCAGCCCGGGACAGGATCCCGGGGAGCTGTTTTTT. Its protein product is CASSPGQDPGELFF. The chain couples TRBV9 to TRBJ2-2; 8 bases align to TRBD1. Per the germline V gene, CDR1 is SGDLS and CDR2 is YYNGEE. J was trimmed by 6 bases and V by 4 bases; bases with no gene match: 5. This CDR3 spans 14 amino acids.

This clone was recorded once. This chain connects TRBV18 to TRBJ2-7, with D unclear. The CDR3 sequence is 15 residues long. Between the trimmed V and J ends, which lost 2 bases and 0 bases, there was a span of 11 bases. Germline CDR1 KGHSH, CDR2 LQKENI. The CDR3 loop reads CASSPVAQNSYEQYF. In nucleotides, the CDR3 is TGTGCCAGCTCACCAGTTGCGCAAAACTCCTACGAGCAGTACTTC.

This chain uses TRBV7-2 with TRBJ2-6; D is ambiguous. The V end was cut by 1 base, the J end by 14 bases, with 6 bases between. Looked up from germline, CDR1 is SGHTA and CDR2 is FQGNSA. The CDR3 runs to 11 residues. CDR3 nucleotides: TGTGCCAGCAGCTTAGGGGTAATCCTGACTTTC. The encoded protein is CASSLGVILTF. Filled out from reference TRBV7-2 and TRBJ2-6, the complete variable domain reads GAGVSQSPSNKVTEKGKDVELRCDPISGHTALYWYRQSLGQGLEFLIYFQGNSAPDKSGLPSDRFSAERTGGSVSTLTIQRTQQEDSAVYLCASSLGVILTFGAGSRLTVL.

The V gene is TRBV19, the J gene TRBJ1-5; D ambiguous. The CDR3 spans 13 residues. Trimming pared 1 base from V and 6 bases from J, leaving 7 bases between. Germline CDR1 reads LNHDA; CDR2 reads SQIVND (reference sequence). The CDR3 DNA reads TGTGCCAGTAGTATAGGGCCCTTTCAGCCCCAGCATTTT. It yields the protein CASSIGPFQPQHF.

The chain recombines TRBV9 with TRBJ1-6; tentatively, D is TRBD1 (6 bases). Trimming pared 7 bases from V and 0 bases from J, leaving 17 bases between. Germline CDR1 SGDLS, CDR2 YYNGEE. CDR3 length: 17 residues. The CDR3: CASGGRRTVSYNSPLHF. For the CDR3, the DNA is TGTGCCAGCGGCGGACGAAGGACAGTCTCCTATAATTCACCCCTCCACTTT.

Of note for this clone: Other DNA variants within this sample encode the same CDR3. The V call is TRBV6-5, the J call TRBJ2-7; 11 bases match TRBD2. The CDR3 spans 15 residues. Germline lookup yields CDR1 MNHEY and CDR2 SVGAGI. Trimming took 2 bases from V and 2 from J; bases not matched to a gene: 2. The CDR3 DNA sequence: TGTGCCAGCAGTTACGGGACTAGCGGAACCTACGAGCAGTACTTC. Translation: CASSYGTSGTYEQYF.

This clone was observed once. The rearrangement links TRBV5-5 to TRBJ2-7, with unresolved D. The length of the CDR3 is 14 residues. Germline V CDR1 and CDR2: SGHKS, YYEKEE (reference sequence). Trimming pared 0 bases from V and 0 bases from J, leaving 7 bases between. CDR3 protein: CASSLAAVSYEQYF. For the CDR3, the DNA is TGTGCCAGCAGCTTGGCCGCGGTCTCCTACGAGCAGTACTTC.

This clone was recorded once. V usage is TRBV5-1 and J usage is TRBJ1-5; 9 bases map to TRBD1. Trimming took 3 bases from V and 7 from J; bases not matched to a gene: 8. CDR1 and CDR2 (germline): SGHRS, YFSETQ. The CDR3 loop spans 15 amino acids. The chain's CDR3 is CASSSGQGWDQPQHF. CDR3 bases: TGCGCCAGCAGCTCGGGACAGGGCTGGGACCAGCCCCAGCATTTT.

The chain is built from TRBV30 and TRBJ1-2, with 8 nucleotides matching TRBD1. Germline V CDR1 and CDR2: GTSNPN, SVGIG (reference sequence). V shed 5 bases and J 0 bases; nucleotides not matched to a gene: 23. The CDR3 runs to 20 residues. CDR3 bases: TGTGCCTGGGGACGATCTATTGCCGGGACAGGATCCTTTGCTAACTATGGCTACACCTTC. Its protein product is CAWGRSIAGTGSFANYGYTF.

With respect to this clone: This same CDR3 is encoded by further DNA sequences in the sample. The CDR3 coding sequence is TGTGCCAGCAGCTTAGGTCCAAATGAAAAACTGTTTTTT. This codes for CASSLGPNEKLFF. The chain has TRBV7-8 and TRBJ1-4; D ambiguous. In germline, CDR1 is SGHVS, CDR2 FQNEAQ. The CDR3 contains 13 residues. V lost 1 base to trimming and J lost 5 bases, with 5 bases between them.

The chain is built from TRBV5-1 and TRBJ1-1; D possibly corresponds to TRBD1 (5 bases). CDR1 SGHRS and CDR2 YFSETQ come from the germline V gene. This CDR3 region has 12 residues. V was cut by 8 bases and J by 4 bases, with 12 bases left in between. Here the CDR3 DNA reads TGCGCCAGTTACTCTCAGGGCACTGAAGCTTTCTTT. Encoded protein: CASYSQGTEAFF.

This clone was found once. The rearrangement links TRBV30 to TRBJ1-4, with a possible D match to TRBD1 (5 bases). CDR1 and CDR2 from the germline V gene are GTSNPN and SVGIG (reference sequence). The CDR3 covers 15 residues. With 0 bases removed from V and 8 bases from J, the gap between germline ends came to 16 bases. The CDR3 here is CAWSVRDFGDEKLFF. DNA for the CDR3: TGTGCCTGGAGTGTACGGGACTTTGGGGACGAAAAACTGTTTTTT.

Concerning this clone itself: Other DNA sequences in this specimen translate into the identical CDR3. The CDR3 DNA is TGTGCCATCAGTGAGACGGGACAGGGCTACGAGCAGTACTTC. This encodes CAISETGQGYEQYF. V is TRBV10-3 and J is TRBJ2-7, with 9 bases identical to TRBD1. V shed 2 bases, J shed 3 bases, and the junction held 2 bases outside the gene matches. Germline CDR1 ENHRY, CDR2 SYGVKD. The CDR3 is made up of 14 amino acids.

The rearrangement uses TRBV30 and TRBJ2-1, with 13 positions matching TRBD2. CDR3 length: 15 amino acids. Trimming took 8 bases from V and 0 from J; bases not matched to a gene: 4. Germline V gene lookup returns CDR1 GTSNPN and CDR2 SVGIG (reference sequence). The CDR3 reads CAGGLAGYSYNEQFF. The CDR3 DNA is TGTGCCGGGGGACTAGCGGGATACTCCTACAATGAGCAGTTCTTC.